Detailed here is one T cell receptor (beta chain). The antigen remains unidentified. This sample is drawn from a study of cytomegalovirus exposure and HLA in healthy donors. Study-level results: A later analysis found TCR association rates differed by HLA locus, highest for DRB1 and lowest for HLA-C.

The germline gives CDR1 LNHDA, CDR2 SQIVND (reference sequence). The CDR3 totals 15 residues. The V and J ends lost 1 base and 0 bases respectively, with 9 bases between them. Both 60 Vbeta primers and 13 Jbeta primers went into the PCR. TCRdb's table, derived via immunoSEQ multiplex PCR, lists solely in-frame clones and lacks some. This table holds 150,000 to 200,000 clones, 80% to 85% found once. The sequenced sample consisted of PBMCs. This chain uses TRBV19 with TRBJ1-1, with D hard to call. The origin of this receptor is a young woman in good health and CMV-seronegative. This chain's CDR3 is CASSIGPNMNTEAFF. The CDR3 DNA follows: TGTGCCAGTAGTATAGGTCCCAACATGAACACTGAAGCTTTCTTT. Combining the CDR3 with reference TRBV19 and TRBJ1-1 gives the whole variable domain DGGITQSPKYLFRKEGQNVTLSCEQNLNHDAMYWYRQDPGQGLRLIYYSQIVNDFQKGDIAEGYSVSREKKESFPLTVTSAQKNPTAFYLCASSIGPNMNTEAFFGQGTRLTVV.